This is a list of T cell receptor beta chains from one sample in a study of post-analysis software for immune sequencing data. MiXCR, applied by TCRdb to the PCR reads, yields one record per CDR3 protein. The top ten hold about 4.8% of the sample, which has 650,000 to 850,000 distinct CDR3 sequences, approximately 50% seen once. Sequences were obtained from blood. The source of these receptors is a girl aged 5-17 years with multiple sclerosis. Each CDR3 is given with its conserved first and last residue. The order of the fields is J gene, V gene, CDR3 protein.

J gene: TRBJ1-4
V gene: TRBV27
CDR3 protein: CASSSWTENEKLFF

J gene: TRBJ2-3
V gene: TRBV27
CDR3 protein: CASSLSGGLWTGSTDTQYF

J gene: TRBJ2-7
V gene: TRBV6-2/TRBV6-3
CDR3 protein: CASSYGPSYSYEQYF

J gene: .
V gene: TRBV12-3/TRBV12-4
CDR3 protein: CASSLVVGGSSGAGEQYF

J gene: TRBJ2-1
V gene: TRBV12-3/TRBV12-4
CDR3 protein: CASSAPGTSYNEQFF

J gene: TRBJ2-1
V gene: TRBV10-3
CDR3 protein: CAISESGNPGGPGNEQFF

J gene: TRBJ2-3
V gene: TRBV20-1
CDR3 protein: CSARDGSRSSTDTQYF

J gene: TRBJ2-5
V gene: TRBV7-2
CDR3 protein: CASSPGTGLGNEQYF

J gene: TRBJ2-5
V gene: TRBV3-1
CDR3 protein: CASSATDPGTQYF

J gene: TRBJ2-1
V gene: TRBV6-6
CDR3 protein: CASSTGLTDEQFF

J gene: TRBJ1-2
V gene: TRBV7-2
CDR3 protein: CASIWEGGPYGYTF

J gene: TRBJ1-5
V gene: TRBV5-1
CDR3 protein: CASRMDPVGNQPQHF

J gene: TRBJ1-1
V gene: TRBV6-5
CDR3 protein: CASRSGPNTEAFF

J gene: TRBJ2-3
V gene: TRBV6-1
CDR3 protein: CASSGPADTQYF

J gene: TRBJ2-1
V gene: TRBV6-5
CDR3 protein: CASRPSHDRDEFF

J gene: TRBJ1-5
V gene: TRBV28
CDR3 protein: CASTTTPGSQPQHF

J gene: TRBJ2-7
V gene: TRBV4-1
CDR3 protein: CASSQGPATTYEQYF

J gene: TRBJ2-3
V gene: TRBV24-1
CDR3 protein: CATSTGGTDTQYF

J gene: TRBJ2-1
V gene: TRBV6-5
CDR3 protein: CASSYFPDSYNEQFF

J gene: TRBJ2-3
V gene: TRBV7-9
CDR3 protein: CASTVGRGDTQYF

J gene: TRBJ2-3
V gene: TRBV7-3
CDR3 protein: CASSMGSTDTQYF

J gene: .
V gene: TRBV7-9
CDR3 protein: CASSLVAGQKTYEQYF

J gene: TRBJ2-7
V gene: TRBV20-1
CDR3 protein: CSAKVPFSSYEQYF

J gene: TRBJ2-7
V gene: TRBV6-5
CDR3 protein: CASSPGTAQGQYF

J gene: TRBJ1-2
V gene: TRBV2
CDR3 protein: CASSEHWAGTGGYTF

J gene: TRBJ2-3
V gene: TRBV9
CDR3 protein: CASSGQGTSGPTDTQYF

J gene: TRBJ1-2
V gene: TRBV10-3
CDR3 protein: CAISGQGHYGYTF

J gene: TRBJ1-5
V gene: TRBV20-1
CDR3 protein: CSARRSGIGNQPQHF